This entry features one T cell receptor beta chain sequence. CDR1 is SGHNT and CDR2 is YYREEE in the germline V gene (reference sequence). The trim removed 5 bases at V and 3 bases at J, leaving 10 bases unmatched. The CDR3 runs to 16 residues. The method was immunoSEQ multiplex PCR; TCRdb's version includes in-frame clones alone and lacks a portion of them. Of 110,000 or so clones listed, around 89% are singletons. The data derive from a study of blood T cell repertoires in COVID-19. V gene TRBV5-4 combines with J gene TRBJ2-5, with 10 bases lining up with TRBD1. Sequenced material: peripheral blood. The TCR was taken from a human donor with acute or convalescent COVID-19. The donor label of this sample is uncertain. CDR3 sequence (DNA): TGTGCCAGCAGGGGCTACGGGACAGGGGTCGAAGAGACCCAGTACTTC. Encoded protein: CASRGYGTGVEETQYF.